The entry that follows covers one TCR beta chain sequence. Its target is not known. This entry comes from a study of PD-1 blockade in classical Hodgkin lymphoma. All the patients suffered relapse after autologous stem cell transplantation, and brentuximab vedotin exposure differed. Study outcomes and limitations: Individuals who commenced nivolumab within less than 1 year of ASCT were excluded. Baseline TCR diversity was reportedly lower in newly diagnosed patients than in healthy donors. It was reported as lower still in relapsed/refractory patients. It was CD4+ TCR diversity, not CD8+, that rose significantly by C4D1.

Looked up from germline, CDR1 is SGHTA and CDR2 is FQGNSA. CDR3 length: 14 amino acids. V lost 2 bases to trimming and J lost 7 bases, with 12 bases between them. Sequenced by immunoSEQ multiplex PCR; TCRdb stores in-frame clones only, minus some. The sample holds some 100,000 clones, just under 95% seen once. V gene TRBV7-2 combines with J gene TRBJ2-1, with D maybe TRBD2 (6 bases). The TCR comes from a human donor with classical Hodgkin lymphoma. The sample in question was peripheral blood mononuclear cells (PBMCs), obtained at baseline. CDR3 protein: CASSLSLGGNEQFF. For the CDR3, the DNA is TGTGCCAGCAGCTTAAGCCTTGGGGGGAATGAGCAGTTCTTC. Drawing the rest from reference TRBV7-2 and TRBJ2-1, the complete variable domain is GAGVSQSPSNKVTEKGKDVELRCDPISGHTALYWYRQSLGQGLEFLIYFQGNSAPDKSGLPSDRFSAERTGGSVSTLTIQRTQQEDSAVYLCASSLSLGGNEQFFGPGTRLTVL.